The 22 T cell receptor beta chains presented below share a single source sample, sequenced in a study of shared clonotypes between healthy human individuals. Naive CD8 cells were CD45RO-negative, positively selected for CCR7, excluding terminally differentiated effector memory CD45RA+ cells. TCRdb's copy holds only in-frame clones and misses some; the assay was immunoSEQ multiplex PCR. The sample has roughly 2.1 million clones; about 92% are singletons. Input material: naive CD8+ T cells from PBMCs. These receptors were collected from a man in his late teens or twenties in good health. Some clones in this sample may be carry-over from other donors' samples.

This chain uses TRBV2 with TRBJ2-1; TRBD2 agrees at 10 bases. V lost 2 bases and J lost 8; bases outside the gene matches: 15. The CDR3 length is 18 residues. Germline V gene lookup returns CDR1 SNHLY and CDR2 FYNNEI. The CDR3 protein is CASSERRAGGPIVYEQFF. The CDR3 bases are TGTGCCAGCAGTGAAAGGCGAGCGGGAGGGCCGATAGTCTATGAGCAGTTCTTC.

CDR3 sequence: CASSFVFRGTYEQYF. The CDR3 DNA reads TGTGCCAGCAGTTTTGTTTTCAGGGGGACCTACGAGCAGTACTTC. The V gene is TRBV27, the J gene TRBJ2-7; 7 bases agree with TRBD1. CDR3 size: 15 residues. Per the germline V gene, CDR1 is MNHEY and CDR2 is SMNVEV (reference sequence). The J segment lost 2 bases and the V segment lost 3 bases, leaving 7 bases of the junction unmatched.

The table lists this clone with a few counts. The chain has TRBV4-1 and TRBJ1-1; 10 bases agree with TRBD1. The ends lost 3 bases at V and 5 bases at J; junction bases unmatched: 9. CDR1 and CDR2 (germline): MGHRA, YSYEKL. CDR3 size: 16 residues. DNA for the CDR3: TGCGCCAGCAGCCATCTGACAGGGGGCCAGGAGACTGAAGCTTTCTTT. As protein: CASSHLTGGQETEAFF.

This chain connects TRBV11-2 to TRBJ1-4, with D uncertain. CDR3 length: 16 amino acids. Trimming took 0 bases from V and 7 from J, leaving 15 bases between them. Per germline, CDR1 SGHAT and CDR2 FQNNGV. The CDR3 region is CASSLDLGVFGEKLFF. The CDR3 DNA reads as TGTGCCAGCAGCTTAGATCTCGGGGTTTTCGGTGAAAAACTGTTTTTT.

A remark on this clone: At the DNA level, this CDR3 is encoded by other sequences in the same sample as well. The V and J genes are TRBV11-2 and TRBJ2-7; D is unresolved. V was shortened by 5 bases and J by 6 bases, with 8 bases between the two germline ends. CDR1 is SGHAT and CDR2 is FQNNGV in the germline V gene. The CDR3 runs 11 residues. The CDR3 loop is CASSPPGEQYF. The CDR3 nucleotides are TGTGCCAGCAGCCCACCTGGCGAGCAGTACTTC.

This sequence joins TRBV2 and TRBJ2-2; D unresolved. V shed 0 bases and J shed 2 bases, with 7 bases lying between them. The CDR3 spans 15 residues. Germline CDR1 SNHLY, CDR2 FYNNEI. Here the CDR3 reads CASSEAAVNTGELFF. CDR3 nucleotide sequence: TGTGCCAGCAGTGAAGCGGCAGTTAACACCGGGGAGCTGTTTTTT.

V and J are TRBV2 and TRBJ2-7; 13 bases are a match to TRBD2. The CDR3 is made up of 18 amino acids. The junction had 16 bases not matched to a gene; V was cut back by 7 bases and J by 4 bases. Germline CDR1 and CDR2: SNHLY and FYNNEI. CDR3 amino acids: CASNLGLAGTERAYEQYF. DNA for the CDR3: TGTGCCAGCAATTTGGGACTAGCGGGGACCGAAAGAGCATACGAGCAGTACTTC.

The rearrangement joins TRBV7-8 to TRBJ2-7, with 7 bases fitting TRBD1. Trimming cost V 2 bases and J 0 bases; bases outside gene matches: 4. Germline lookup yields CDR1 SGHVS and CDR2 FQNEAQ. The length of the CDR3 is 15 residues. The CDR3 sequence: CASSLRGTASYEQYF. For the CDR3, the DNA is TGTGCCAGCAGCTTACGTGGGACAGCCTCCTACGAGCAGTACTTC. Based on the CDR3 plus reference TRBV7-8 and TRBJ2-7, the full variable domain is GAGVSQSPRYKVAKRGQDVALRCDPISGHVSLFWYQQALGQGPEFLTYFQNEAQLDKSGLPSDRFFAERPEGSVSTLKIQRTQQEDSAVYLCASSLRGTASYEQYFGPGTRLTVT.

The rearrangement uses TRBV7-9 and TRBJ2-6, with TRBD1 as a possible D gene (6 bases). The CDR3 consists of 16 residues. Trimming shortened V by 5 bases and J by 2 bases, and 13 bases separated the two germline ends. Germline assignment: CDR1 SEHNR and CDR2 FQNEAQ (reference sequence). The chain's CDR3 is CASSDDPGAGANVLTF. The CDR3 region has the DNA TGTGCCAGCAGCGACGATCCAGGGGCTGGGGCCAACGTCCTGACTTTC.

The chain has TRBV7-3 and TRBJ2-5; 10 positions agree with TRBD2. V was clipped by 5 bases and J by 2 bases; unmatched bases: 8. Germline assignment: CDR1 SGHTA and CDR2 FQGTGA. The CDR3 has 16 residues. CDR3: CASSLGTSVSQETQYF. CDR3 in DNA: TGTGCCAGCAGCCTAGGGACTAGCGTTTCTCAAGAGACCCAGTACTTC.

V gene TRBV28 combines with J gene TRBJ2-5; 8 bases are shared with TRBD2. Germline V CDR1 and CDR2: MDHEN, SYDVKM. V dropped 7 bases and J dropped 0; count of bases not matched to a gene: 10. There are 16 residues in the CDR3. The DNA for the CDR3 is TGTGCCAGCATCGCGAGATTAGCGGGGTACCAAGAGACCCAGTACTTC. Translated: CASIARLAGYQETQYF.

The chain employs TRBV27 and TRBJ2-7, with D maybe TRBD1 (5 bases). The V end was cut by 0 bases, the J end by 2 bases, with 11 bases between. Germline V gene data show CDR1 as MNHEY and CDR2 as SMNVEV (reference sequence). The CDR3 runs to 15 residues. CDR3 protein: CASSLSVIQAYEQYF. DNA of the CDR3: TGTGCCAGCAGTTTATCGGTGATACAGGCCTACGAGCAGTACTTC.

V and J are TRBV6-6 and TRBJ1-2; the match to TRBD1 covers 9 bases. The CDR3 loop spans 14 amino acids. Germline assignment: CDR1 MNHNY and CDR2 SVGAGI (reference sequence). With V trimmed by 5 bases and J by 4 bases, 5 bases remained unmatched. The CDR3 region has the DNA TGTGCCAGCAGTCCGACAGGGGGAGGCTATGGCTACACCTTC. Protein product: CASSPTGGGYGYTF.

The chain couples TRBV6-5 to TRBJ2-2; the D gene is possibly TRBD1 (5 bases). CDR3 length: 13 residues. Germline V CDR1 and CDR2: MNHEY, SVGAGI. The V end was cut by 6 bases, the J end by 0 bases, with 5 bases between. CDR3 DNA: TGTGCCAGCAGGACAGCGAACACCGGGGAGCTGTTTTTT. This codes for CASRTANTGELFF.

The chain couples TRBV5-6 to TRBJ1-1, with D tentatively TRBD1 (5 bases). Trimming stripped 3 bases from V and 6 bases from J, with 24 bases between. The CDR3 spans 17 residues. CDR1 SGHDT and CDR2 YYEEEE come from the germline V gene. The CDR3 nucleotides read TGTGCCAGCAGCTATAGTATAATCCCGGGGGTGATGGCTGAAGCTTTCTTT. Residues: CASSYSIIPGVMAEAFF.

CDR3: CASSNNRGNEGEQYF. The CDR3 DNA reads TGTGCCAGCAGTAATAACAGGGGCAATGAGGGCGAGCAGTACTTC. The chain uses TRBV6-5 and TRBJ2-7; 7 positions match TRBD1. CDR3 length: 15 residues. The germline CDR1 and CDR2 sequences are MNHEY and SVGAGI. Trimming at V came to 5 bases and at J to 6 bases, leaving 13 bases not matched to a gene.

This chain connects TRBV5-1 to TRBJ2-4; D is perhaps TRBD1 (6 bases). CDR1 and CDR2 (germline): SGHRS, YFSETQ. With 4 bases removed from V and 0 bases from J, the gap between germline ends came to 14 bases. The length of the CDR3 is 16 residues. DNA for the CDR3: TGCGCCAGCAGCGACGGACAGCTACGAGCCAAAAACATTCAGTACTTC. It translates to CASSDGQLRAKNIQYF. Full variable domain (outside the CDR3, taken from reference TRBV5-1 and TRBJ2-4): KAGVTQTPRYLIKTRGQQVTLSCSPISGHRSVSWYQQTPGQGLQFLFEYFSETQRNKGNFPGRFSGRQFSNSRSEMNVSTLELGDSALYLCASSDGQLRAKNIQYFGAGTRLSVL.

This clone was found once. The chain joins TRBV2 to TRBJ2-1; TRBD2 agrees at 13 bases. V lost 10 bases to trimming and J lost 7 bases; unmatched junction nucleotides: 7. This CDR3 region has 14 residues. Germline loops: CDR1 SNHLY, CDR2 FYNNEI. Written as DNA, the CDR3 is TGTGCCACCAAGGGACTAGCGGGAAGGAATGAGCAGTTCTTC. It encodes CATKGLAGRNEQFF.

The chain employs TRBV7-9 and TRBJ1-4, with 8 bases aligning to TRBD1. The CDR3 is 15 residues long. J gave up 4 bases and V 5 bases, and 6 bases lay outside the gene matches. CDR1 SEHNR and CDR2 FQNEAQ come from the germline V gene (reference sequence). The CDR3 spells CASSAGQGDNEKLFF. DNA for the CDR3: TGTGCCAGCAGCGCCGGACAGGGAGATAATGAAAAACTGTTTTTT. Complete variable domain (other parts from reference TRBV7-9 and TRBJ1-4): DTGVSQNPRHKITKRGQNVTFRCDPISEHNRLYWYRQTLGQGPEFLTYFQNEAQLEKSRLLSDRFSAERPKGSFSTLEIQRTEQGDSAMYLCASSAGQGDNEKLFFGSGTQLSVL.

This chain joins TRBV9 and TRBJ1-1; unclear D gene. CDR3 size: 13 residues. The germline CDR1 and CDR2 sequences are SGDLS and YYNGEE. Trimming stripped 7 bases from V and 2 bases from J, with 12 bases between. CDR3 residues: CASRPASNTEAFF. The CDR3 DNA reads as TGTGCCAGCCGACCCGCGTCAAACACTGAAGCTTTCTTT.

V is TRBV28 and J is TRBJ1-5; D perhaps matches TRBD1 (5 bases). The CDR3 is 14 residues long. Germline V gene data show CDR1 as MDHEN and CDR2 as SYDVKM. With 8 bases removed from V and 2 bases from J, the gap between germline ends came to 13 bases. The CDR3 region is CASGRGVRNQPQHF. The CDR3 DNA reads TGTGCCAGCGGGCGGGGGGTGCGCAATCAGCCCCAGCATTTT.

The chain joins TRBV19 to TRBJ2-7, with D tentatively TRBD2 (8 bases). The CDR3 has 16 amino acids. The V and J ends lost 5 bases and 7 bases respectively, with 24 bases between them. Germline V gene data show CDR1 as LNHDA and CDR2 as SQIVND (reference sequence). The CDR3 DNA reads TGTGCCAGTAGTGCTCTCCTAGGGGGCGGGAGGAAAGAGCAGTACTTC. It yields the protein CASSALLGGGRKEQYF. Looking up the rest from reference TRBV19 and TRBJ2-7 gives the full variable domain: DGGITQSPKYLFRKEGQNVTLSCEQNLNHDAMYWYRQDPGQGLRLIYYSQIVNDFQKGDIAEGYSVSREKKESFPLTVTSAQKNPTAFYLCASSALLGGGRKEQYFGPGTRLTVT.